This record covers a single T cell receptor (beta chain). It has no known antigen specificity. The input lacks base qualities; no much larger clone sits a single base away. This specimen belongs to a study of precursors of human CD4 cytotoxic T cells (dated 2018 in TCRdb). About the full investigation: In total, CD4+ memory subsets from 11 to 15 donors went into the bulk TCR-seq analysis. TCR-seq analysis of roughly 15 donors yielded TCRalpha and TCRbeta chain sequences (table S7).

To test for a precursor-effector relationship among CD4 cytotoxic T cells, four sorted CD4+ memory subsets (TCM, TEM, IL-7Rhigh TEMRA, IL-7R- TEMRA) underwent bulk UMI-based TCR sequencing. Cells were obtained from peripheral blood mononuclear cells isolated from human blood. For sequencing, an Illumina MiSeq was employed. The authors processed their data as follows. The Shannon-Wiener index, calculated in VDJtools, was used to measure repertoire diversity. A TCRbeta clonotype was considered expanded if its clonotype frequency was 3 or more. Starting from the raw public reads, TCRdb applied fastp trimming at Q25, assembled clones with MiXCR and retained in-frame beta chains. Each record represents a unique CDR3 protein, reported with the most common genes and DNA among its rows. It is TCRdb's table, rather than the study itself, that gives the V and J calls and clone size. The sample contains about 500 distinct CDR3 sequences, about 13% of them found a single time. The ten biggest clones cover about an eighth of the sample.

Including cysteine and phenylalanine, the CDR3 has 18 amino acids. The entry retains the CDR3 DNA only, 54 bases that are in frame from base 1. After removal of 6 bases from V and 3 bases from J, the junction retains 9 bases not matched to a gene. The germline V gene yields MGHRA for CDR1 and YSYEKL for CDR2. Here is what the overall study found, with its caveats: Compared with the TCM and TEM subsets, the IL-7Rhigh and IL-7R- TEMRA subsets had more restricted TCR repertoires, marked by lower diversity and more expanded clonotypes. According to the authors, an observational design in humans cannot definitively determine the direction of differentiation between precursor and effector cells. A bigger share of IL-7Rhigh TEMRA clonotypes consisted of expanded effector clonotypes than was the case for TEM or TCM clonotypes. Some bulk TCR-seq comparisons included only 13 of the 14 donors, suggesting not every subset was available for every donor.

Source material: memory CD4+ T cells from blood (PBMCs). The chain links TRBV4-1 with TRBJ2-1; 15 of the junction bases match TRBD2. The receptor comes from a human donor in good health. The encoded CDR3 is CASSLRTSGRAGYNEQFF. The DNA sequence follows: TGCGCCAGCAGTCTAAGGACTAGCGGGAGGGCCGGCTACAATGAGCAGTTCTTC.